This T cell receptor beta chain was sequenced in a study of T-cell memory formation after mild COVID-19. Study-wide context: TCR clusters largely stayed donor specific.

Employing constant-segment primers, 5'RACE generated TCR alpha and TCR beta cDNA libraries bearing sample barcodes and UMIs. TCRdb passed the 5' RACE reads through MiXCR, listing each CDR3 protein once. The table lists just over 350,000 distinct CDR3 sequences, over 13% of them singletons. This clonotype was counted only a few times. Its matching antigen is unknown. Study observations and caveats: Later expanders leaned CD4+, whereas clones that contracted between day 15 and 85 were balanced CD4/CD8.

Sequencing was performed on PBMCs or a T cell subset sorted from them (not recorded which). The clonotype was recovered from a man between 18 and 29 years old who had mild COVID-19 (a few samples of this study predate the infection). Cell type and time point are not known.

As DNA, the CDR3 is TGTGCCACCGCGGATGATAGCAATCAGCCCCAGCATTTT. Encoded protein: CATADDSNQPQHF. The chain has TRBV15 and TRBJ1-5; unclear D gene. The CDR3 covers 13 residues. The germline V gene encodes CDR1 LNHNV and CDR2 YYDKDF (reference sequence). The germline V and J ends were trimmed by 8 bases and 0 bases, with 8 bases remaining between them.